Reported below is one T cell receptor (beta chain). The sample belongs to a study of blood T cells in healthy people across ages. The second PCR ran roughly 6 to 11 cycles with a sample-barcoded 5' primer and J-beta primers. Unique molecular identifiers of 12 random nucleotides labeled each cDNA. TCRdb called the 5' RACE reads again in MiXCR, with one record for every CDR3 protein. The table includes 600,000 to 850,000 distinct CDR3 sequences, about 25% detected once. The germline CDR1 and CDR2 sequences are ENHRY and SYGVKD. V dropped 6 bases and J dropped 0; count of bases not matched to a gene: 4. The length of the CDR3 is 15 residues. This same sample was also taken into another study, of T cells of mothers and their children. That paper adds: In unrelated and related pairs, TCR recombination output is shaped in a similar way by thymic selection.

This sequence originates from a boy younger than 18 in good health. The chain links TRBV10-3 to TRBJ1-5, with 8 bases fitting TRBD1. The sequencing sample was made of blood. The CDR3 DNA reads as TGTGCCATCAGCGGGACAGGAGATAGCAATCAGCCCCAGCATTTT. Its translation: CAISGTGDSNQPQHF.